The T cell receptor (beta chain) described here comes from a study of blood T cell repertoires in COVID-19. Turning to the study itself: Acute and convalescent COVID-19 samples came from the United States, Italy and Spain. PBMCs, B-cell-depleted T cells, or T cells were the source of the cDNA or gDNA that made up the material.

Seattle-derived patients entered the study during active infection and were followed longitudinally. The assay was immunoSEQ multiplex PCR, and TCRdb's table has in-frame clones only and misses some. This table has about 500,000 clones, about 88% appearing once. The CDR3 totals 20 residues. V was trimmed by 5 bases and J by 4 bases, leaving 30 bases between them. CDR1 is SGHDN, CDR2 FVKESK, per germline. The rearrangement uses TRBV14 and TRBJ2-1; tentatively, D is TRBD2 (7 bases). The sample comprised peripheral blood. The TCR was taken from a woman between 45 and 60 years old with COVID-19, enrolled during active disease. The chain's CDR3 is CASSGGQEEASGALYNEQFF. DNA of the CDR3: TGTGCCAGCAGCGGGGGGCAGGAGGAAGCGAGCGGGGCCCTATACAATGAGCAGTTCTTC.